This is a list of T cell receptor beta chains from one sample in a study of PD-1 blockade in classical Hodgkin lymphoma. Profiled with immunoSEQ multiplex PCR; TCRdb holds only in-frame clones, not every one. Of around 20,000 clones in the sample, around 81% are singletons; the top ten hold roughly 22%. The material sequenced was peripheral blood mononuclear cells (PBMCs), taken before the fourth cycle of nivolumab. The origin of the receptors is a human donor with classical Hodgkin lymphoma. Each CDR3 is given with its conserved first and last residue.

j_call | v_call | cdr3_aa
TRBJ2-5 | TRBV7-8 | CASSFAVGALETQYF
TRBJ1-3 | TRBV4-1 | CASSQGLAGGPGNTIYF
TRBJ2-5 | TRBV6-1 | CASSDRSSTETQYF
TRBJ2-1 | TRBV9 | CASSVEGGRAVDEQFF
TRBJ2-7 | TRBV6-5 | CASSQTGDSYEQYF
TRBJ1-2 | TRBV2 | CASSFGEYGYGYTF
TRBJ1-5 | TRBV29-1 | CSVEVELNQPQHF
TRBJ2-5 | TRBV19 | CASSGGTGGTQYF
TRBJ2-3 | TRBV9 | CASSLAHPTDTQYF
TRBJ1-1 | TRBV7-2 | CASSRQGAPGTEAFF
TRBJ1-4 | TRBV5-6 | CASSLDWASEKLFF
TRBJ2-3 | TRBV9 | CASNPTARAGDTQYF
TRBJ2-3 | TRBV12-1 | CASSPRGTDTQYF
TRBJ2-3 | TRBV5-4 | CASSVSTDTQYF
TRBJ2-7 | TRBV9 | CASSRGQNSPEQYF
TRBJ2-5 | TRBV30 | CAYLGRDQETQYF
TRBJ2-5 | TRBV4-2 | CASSQDLAGGRKTQYF
TRBJ1-5 | TRBV6-6 | CASRTDYSNQPQHF
TRBJ2-3 | TRBV13 | CASSYRTAYSTDTQYF
TRBJ2-1 | TRBV20-1 | CSAAAGNEQFF
TRBJ2-5 | TRBV10-1 | CASSESRQGDETQYF
TRBJ1-4 | TRBV7-9 | CASSLGDRGTNEKLFF
TRBJ1-1 | TRBV28 | CASSPIQGIQGNTEAFF
TRBJ2-3 | TRBV6-4 | CASSAITGSSDTQYF
TRBJ1-6 | TRBV19 | CASSQPGSSPLHF
TRBJ2-7 | TRBV7-2 | CASSLVAQPLYEQYF
TRBJ2-1 | TRBV6-4 | CASSPQRGYEQFF
TRBJ1-1 | TRBV7-9 | CASSPRQGSKNTEAFF
TRBJ2-5 | TRBV5-6 | CASSLGHGKTQYF
TRBJ2-5 | TRBV9 | CASSASGRSQETQYF
TRBJ2-3 | TRBV27 | CASSLKRGRPDTQYF
TRBJ1-6 | TRBV30 | CAWSVGENSPLHF
TRBJ2-1 | TRBV30 | CASSSYNEQFF
TRBJ2-5 | TRBV6-4 | CASNQGRRAGDNQETQYF
TRBJ2-1 | TRBV29-1 | CSVEFRVGYLDSYNEQFF
TRBJ2-2 | TRBV5-5 | CASSLRRGRATGELFF
TRBJ2-2 | TRBV18 | CASSLMTDTGELFF
TRBJ2-3 | TRBV11-2 | CASSLPLLGPNTDTQYF
TRBJ1-6 | TRBV10-3 | CAISEGQGSNSPLHF
TRBJ1-1 | TRBV19 | CASSIDLTANTEAFF
TRBJ2-3 | TRBV5-6 | CASSLIGPSGGVDTQYF
TRBJ1-2 | TRBV5-1 | CASSLTGFGYGYTF
TRBJ2-2 | TRBV6-6 | CASSYSTGRVGELFF
TRBJ1-2 | TRBV27 | CASSSPGTVANYGYTF
TRBJ1-1 | TRBV5-1 | CASSLDRGGTTEAFF
TRBJ1-2 | TRBV6-6 | CASRLHYGYTF
TRBJ2-5 | TRBV7-9 | CASSLSGSSGETQYF
TRBJ1-1 | TRBV6-1 | CASKGEVHEAFF
TRBJ2-2 | TRBV28 | CASLRTGAEGELFF
TRBJ1-6 | TRBV9 | CASSVEGTVGTLHF